This TCR beta chain was observed in a study of blood T cells in healthy people across ages. Researchers collected approximately 9.5 milliliters of peripheral blood from every single donor. The use of a sample-barcoded 5' primer and a J-beta primer mix characterized a second PCR of roughly 7 to 11 cycles. TCRdb re-called the 5' RACE reads through MiXCR, storing one row per CDR3 protein. The sample lists more than 650,000 distinct CDR3 sequences, approximately 22% occurring once. Germline lookup yields CDR1 DFQATT and CDR2 SNEGSKA (reference sequence). V lost 0 bases, J lost 4 bases, and 12 bases lay in between. The CDR3 has 14 amino acids. In the case of this clonotype: The antigen is undetermined.

Overall study results and limits: In the absence of known donor CMV status, changes in expanded clonotypes were possibly confounded. The study found TCR beta diversity correlated strongly with naive T cell percentage.

This receptor was taken from a man in his 70s in good health. V usage is TRBV20-1 and J usage is TRBJ1-2, with D perhaps matching TRBD1 (6 bases). Sequences were obtained from blood. The CDR3 is CSARDEGRGYGYTF. The CDR3 DNA is TGCAGTGCTAGAGATGAGGGCAGGGGCTATGGCTACACCTTC.